The sequence of this TCR beta chain was determined in a study of early T cells in non-severe SARS-CoV-2 infection. Unique molecular identifiers were attached to individual cDNA molecules. TCRdb analysed the 5' RACE reads with MiXCR anew, one entry per CDR3 protein. The repertoire holds around 27,000 distinct CDR3 sequences, with 2.5% to 3.5% as singletons. This clonotype was recorded many times. V lost 7 bases to trimming and J lost 0 bases; unmatched junction nucleotides: 17. This CDR3 has 19 amino acids. Germline V CDR1 and CDR2: MNHNS, SASEGT. The V call is TRBV6-1, the J call TRBJ2-7; TRBD2 matches 11 bases. The sequencing input was whole blood. This TCR came from an adult who was a healthcare worker with PCR-confirmed SARS-CoV-2 infection or an uninfected control (not recorded which). CDR3 coding DNA: TGTGCCAGCACCGAAAGGCGGCTAGCGGGGGGCCCCAACTCCTACGAGCAGTACGTC. The encoded protein is CASTERRLAGGPNSYEQYV.